The 15 T cell receptor beta chains in this list originate from one sample, sequenced in a study of OX40 agonist ivuxolimab in advanced cancers. Using immunoSEQ multiplex PCR, the repertoire was profiled, and TCRdb retains in-frame clones only, with some absent. The sample has 55,000 to 70,000 clones, about 85% seen once; the top ten hold roughly 1.3%. The sequencing here drew on CD4+ or CD8+ T cells sorted from blood, taken in a trial of the OX40 agonist ivuxolimab. The receptors originated from an adult with an advanced solid tumor such as melanoma, head and neck, liver or kidney cancer.

The chain links TRBV19 to TRBJ2-5; TRBD2 might be the D (7 bases). This CDR3 contains 15 residues. Per germline, CDR1 LNHDA and CDR2 SQIVND (reference sequence). The V and J ends lost 6 bases and 1 base respectively, with 15 bases between them. CDR3 DNA sequence: TGTGCCAGTAGCCCTGGGGGGGGGCTCCAAGAGACCCAGTACTTC. Translation: CASSPGGGLQETQYF.

The V and J genes are TRBV29-1 and TRBJ2-1; 10 nucleotides agree with TRBD1. CDR3 size: 14 residues. V gave up 7 bases and J gave up 4 bases; unmatched junction bases: 7. Germline V gene sequence: CDR1 SQVTM, CDR2 ANQGSEA. The CDR3 spells CSAPGQGLYNEQFF. Here the CDR3 DNA reads TGCAGCGCTCCGGGACAGGGGTTATACAATGAGCAGTTCTTC.

The chain carries TRBV27 and TRBJ2-1; 10 bases are shared with TRBD1. The CDR3 length is 19 residues. Germline CDR1 reads MNHEY; CDR2 reads SMNVEV (reference sequence). Losses at the gene ends were 2 bases for V and 6 bases for J; bases not matched to a gene: 16. The DNA of the CDR3 is TGTGCCAGCAGTTTACTAACTCGGACAGGGGGATCCCTTGGCAATGAGCAGTTCTTC. Translating it yields CASSLLTRTGGSLGNEQFF.

The J gene is TRBJ2-7, the V gene TRBV30; D may match TRBD1 or TRBD2 (6 bases each). The CDR3 extends over 14 amino acids. V was trimmed by 1 base and J by 5 bases, leaving 15 bases between them. The germline V gene encodes CDR1 GTSNPN and CDR2 SVGIG (reference sequence). The CDR3 protein is CAWSANRDLHEQYF. CDR3 nucleotides: TGTGCCTGGAGTGCAAACAGGGACTTGCACGAGCAGTACTTC.

The chain joins TRBV4-1 to TRBJ1-5; no reliable D call. In germline, CDR1 is MGHRA, CDR2 YSYEKL. The CDR3 consists of 15 residues. Between the trimmed V and J ends, which lost 0 bases and 3 bases, there was a span of 9 bases. The CDR3 loop reads CASSQEEGFNQPQHF. The CDR3 region has the DNA TGCGCCAGCAGCCAAGAGGAAGGTTTCAATCAGCCCCAGCATTTT.

The chain couples TRBV28 to TRBJ2-7, with D tentatively TRBD1 (6 bases). The CDR3 runs to 14 residues. Germline CDR1 is MDHEN and CDR2 is SYDVKM. Trimming shortened V by 6 bases and J by 4 bases, and 16 bases separated the two germline ends. Written as DNA, the CDR3 is TGTGCCAGCAGATCGCAGGGGCTCCCTTACGAGCAGTACTTC. Amino acid sequence: CASRSQGLPYEQYF.

This chain uses TRBV20-1 with TRBJ2-7; D is uncertain. The CDR3 has 11 residues. V shed 0 bases and J shed 2 bases, with 2 bases lying between them. The germline gives CDR1 DFQATT, CDR2 SNEGSKA (reference sequence). The DNA of the CDR3 is TGCAGTGCTAGAGAGACCTACGAGCAGTACTTC. Its translation: CSARETYEQYF.

The chain combines TRBV30 with TRBJ1-5; D not resolved. The CDR3 loop spans 13 amino acids. V was cut by 0 bases and J by 3 bases, with 6 bases left in between. Germline CDR1 is GTSNPN and CDR2 is SVGIG (reference sequence). The CDR3 DNA is TGTGCCTGGAGTGTACAGATCAATCAGCCCCAGCATTTT. This translates into CAWSVQINQPQHF.

This clone came up once. This rearrangement joins TRBV6-5 to TRBJ2-5, with 9 bases aligning to TRBD1. With the DNA end fitting TRBJ2-7 better, the J assignment may be wrong. Germline CDR1 reads MNHEY; CDR2 reads SVGAGI. The CDR3 is made up of 16 amino acids. The CDR3 DNA is TGTGCCAGCAGTTACGAAGCAGGACAGGGGCGCTACGAGCAGTACTTC. It codes for CASSYEAGQGRYEQYF.

DNA for the CDR3: TGTGCCAGCAGCTTAGGCCAGTTCTACGAGCAGTACTTC. As protein: CASSLGQFYEQYF. The J gene is TRBJ2-7, the V gene TRBV7-2, with unresolved D. V was cut by 1 base and J by 3 bases, with 7 bases left in between. The CDR3 is 13 residues long. The germline V gene encodes CDR1 SGHTA and CDR2 FQGNSA.

The rearrangement links TRBV7-2 to TRBJ1-3; no clear D gene. Trimming took 3 bases from V and 2 from J, leaving 8 bases between them. Germline values: CDR1 SGHTA, CDR2 FQGNSA. This CDR3 region has 14 residues. For the CDR3, the DNA is TGTGCCAGCAGCTTGGGTCCGGCTGGAAACACCATATATTTT. Protein sequence: CASSLGPAGNTIYF.

This clone was recorded once. The gene calls are TRBV7-6 and TRBJ2-2; D not certain. The length of the CDR3 is 17 residues. With 7 bases removed from V and 0 bases from J, the gap between germline ends came to 18 bases. Germline-derived CDR1 and CDR2 are SGHVS and FNYEAQ. In nucleotides, the CDR3 is TGTGCCAGCAAAAGGCAGCTAGACGGAGCGAACACCGGGGAGCTGTTTTTT. Protein: CASKRQLDGANTGELFF.

The chain recombines TRBV7-6 with TRBJ2-3, with TRBD1 matching 9 bases. Germline assignment: CDR1 SGHVS and CDR2 FNYEAQ. The CDR3 has 15 residues. J gave up 6 bases and V 5 bases, and 9 bases lay outside the gene matches. The CDR3 DNA is TGTGCCAGCAGCCCTACAGGGGGCGCGGTGGATACGCAGTATTTT. It yields the protein CASSPTGGAVDTQYF.

The chain has TRBV7-3 and TRBJ2-3, with a weak D call TRBD2 (6 bases). Germline V gene lookup returns CDR1 SGHTA and CDR2 FQGTGA. Between the trimmed V and J ends, which lost 1 base and 2 bases, there was a span of 7 bases. The CDR3 spans 14 residues. The CDR3 region is CASSLSGDTDTQYF. As DNA, the CDR3 is TGTGCCAGCAGCTTAAGCGGGGACACAGATACGCAGTATTTT.

This chain links TRBV7-2 with TRBJ2-1; 8 nucleotides align to TRBD2. V dropped 4 bases and J dropped 3; count of bases not matched to a gene: 8. This CDR3 is 16 amino acids long. Germline assignment: CDR1 SGHTA and CDR2 FQGNSA. The CDR3 loop reads CASSSGSGSVYNEQFF. The CDR3 coding sequence is TGTGCCAGCAGCTCTGGGAGCGGGAGCGTCTACAATGAGCAGTTCTTC.